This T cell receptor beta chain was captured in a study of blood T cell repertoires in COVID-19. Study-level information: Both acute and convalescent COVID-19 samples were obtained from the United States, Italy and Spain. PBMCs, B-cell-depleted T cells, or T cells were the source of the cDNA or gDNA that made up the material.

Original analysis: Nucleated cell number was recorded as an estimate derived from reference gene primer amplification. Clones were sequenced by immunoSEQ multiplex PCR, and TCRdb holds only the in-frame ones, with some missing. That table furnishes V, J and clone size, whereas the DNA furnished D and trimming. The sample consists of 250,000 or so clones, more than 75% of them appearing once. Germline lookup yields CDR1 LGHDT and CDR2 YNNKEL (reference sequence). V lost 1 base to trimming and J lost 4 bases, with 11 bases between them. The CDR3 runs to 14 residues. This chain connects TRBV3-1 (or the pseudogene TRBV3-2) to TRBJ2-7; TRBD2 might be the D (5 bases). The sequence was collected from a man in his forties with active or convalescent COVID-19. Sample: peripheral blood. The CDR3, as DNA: TGTGCCAGCAGCCAAGCCCCGGGGTTGTACGAGCAGTACTTC. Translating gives CASSQAPGLYEQYF.